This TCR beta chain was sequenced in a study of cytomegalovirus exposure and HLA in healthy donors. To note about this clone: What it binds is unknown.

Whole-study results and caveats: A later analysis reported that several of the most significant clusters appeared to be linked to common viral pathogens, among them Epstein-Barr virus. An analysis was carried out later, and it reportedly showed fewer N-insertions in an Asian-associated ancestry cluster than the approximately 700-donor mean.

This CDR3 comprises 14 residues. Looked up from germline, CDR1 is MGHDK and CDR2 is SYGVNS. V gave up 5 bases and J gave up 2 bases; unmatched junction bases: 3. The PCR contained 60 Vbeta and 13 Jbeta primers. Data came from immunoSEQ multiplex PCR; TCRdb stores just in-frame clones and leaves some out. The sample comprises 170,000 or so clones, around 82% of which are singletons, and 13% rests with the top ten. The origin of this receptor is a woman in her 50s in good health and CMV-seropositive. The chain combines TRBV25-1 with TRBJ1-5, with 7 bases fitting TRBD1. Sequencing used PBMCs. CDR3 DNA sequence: TGTGCCAGCAGTCAGACAGGGCGCAATCAGCCCCAGCATTTT. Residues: CASSQTGRNQPQHF. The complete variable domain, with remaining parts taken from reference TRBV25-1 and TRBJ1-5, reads EADIYQTPRYLVIGTGKKITLECSQTMGHDKMYWYQQDPGMELHLIHYSYGVNSTEKGDLSSESTVSRIRTEHFPLTLESARPSHTSQYLCASSQTGRNQPQHFGDGTRLSIL.